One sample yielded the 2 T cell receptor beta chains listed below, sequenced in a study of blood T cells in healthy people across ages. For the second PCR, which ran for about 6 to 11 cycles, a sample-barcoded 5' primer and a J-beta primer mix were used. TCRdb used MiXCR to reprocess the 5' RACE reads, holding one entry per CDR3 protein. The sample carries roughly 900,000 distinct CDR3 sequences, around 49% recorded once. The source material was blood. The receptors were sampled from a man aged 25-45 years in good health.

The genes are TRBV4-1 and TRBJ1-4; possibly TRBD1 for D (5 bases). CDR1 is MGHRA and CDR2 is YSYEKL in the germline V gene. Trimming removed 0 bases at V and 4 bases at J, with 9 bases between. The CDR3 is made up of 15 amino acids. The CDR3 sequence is CASSQDRAYNEKLFF. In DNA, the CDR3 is TGCGCCAGCAGCCAAGACAGGGCCTATAATGAAAAACTGTTTTTT.

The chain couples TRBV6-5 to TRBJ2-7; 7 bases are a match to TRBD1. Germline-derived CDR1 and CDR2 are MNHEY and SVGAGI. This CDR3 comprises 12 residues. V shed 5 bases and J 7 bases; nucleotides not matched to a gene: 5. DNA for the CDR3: TGTGCCAGCAGTCACAGGGGTTTTGAGCAGTACTTC. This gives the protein CASSHRGFEQYF.